The clone carrying this T cell receptor (beta chain) has at least ten counts. Its antigen is unknown. Patients with uncontrolled infections, other autoimmune diseases, pregnancy or lactation were excluded. Progressors' blood was drawn at hyperthyroidism diagnosis, before ophthalmopathy symptoms. Extraction of PBMCs used approximately 10 ml of fresh peripheral blood. There were TCR beta CDR3 regions amplified from RNA transcripts. HTBI primers were used for first-round RT-PCR of the TCR CDR3. TCRdb reanalysed the multiplex PCR reads using MiXCR and keeps one entry per CDR3 protein. There are roughly 180,000 distinct CDR3 sequences in the sample; about 9.4% occur only once, and less than 25% lies in the top ten. This sample stems from a study of T cells in Graves' hyperthyroidism and ophthalmopathy. Study-level points and caveats: Classification by a 13 V-J model distinguished ophthalmopathy from stable hyperthyroidism.

CDR3 length equals 13 residues. V lost 3 bases and J lost 3; bases outside the gene matches: 5. CDR1 is DFQATT and CDR2 is SNEGSKA in the germline V gene (reference sequence). Sequenced material: blood. This clonotype originated in a woman younger than 35 with Graves' hyperthyroidism that later progressed to Graves' ophthalmopathy. The V gene is TRBV20-1, the J gene TRBJ2-7; 7 positions agree with TRBD1. CDR3 sequence reads: CSARGDRDYEQYF. CDR3 nucleotide sequence: TGCAGTGCTAGGGGTGACAGGGACTACGAGCAGTACTTC.